This paragraph reports one T cell receptor (beta chain). Its antigen target is currently unknown. Per-nucleotide qualities are absent, and no much larger clonotype sits a single base away. The sample is drawn from a study of blood T cell repertoires in COVID-19 (TCRdb year 2020). Study-level background: Samples covering the acute and convalescent phases of COVID-19 were provided by collaborators in the United States, Italy and Spain. The repertoires were released in a freely available public database intended as a resource for research on the immune response to SARS-CoV-2. Deeply sampled blood TCRbeta repertoires from subjects exposed to, actively infected with, or recovered from COVID-19 were included in the dataset. The samples were drawn from two sources: the first 160 participants of the ongoing ImmuneRACE study, and 950 to 1,500 subjects contributed by 6 global collaborators. The sample metadata nearly always contained a de-identified subject ID, COVID-19 status, age in years and sex. The material from the prospective study consisted of cDNA or gDNA derived from T cells, B-cell-depleted T cells, or PBMCs. Where available, HLA class I and class II types were taken from metadata supplied by the sample provider and were not determined by assay-based typing.

The immunoSEQ Assay, a bias-controlled multiplex PCR, was used to amplify TCRbeta CDR3 regions from genomic DNA. The original pipeline was this. Nucleated cell counts per sample were estimated from amplification of reference gene primers within the assay. To quantify the absolute abundance of each unique TCRbeta CDR3 rearrangement, sequence reads were collapsed and filtered. For each sample, productive Simpson clonality was calculated as the square root of Simpson's diversity index across productive rearrangements. TCRdb carries this immuneACCESS record with in-frame sequences only. Its versions omit some clonotypes, under half of them owing to an unresolved V gene in the studies checked, with the rest unexplained. V, J and clone size reflect that table, while D and trimming were determined from the DNA. This sample holds some 210,000 clones; about 89% were observed only once. The ten largest clones add up to about 4.8% of the sample.

General conclusions and limits of the study: Clinical and demographic metadata were provided uncurated, with the amount varying by source and participant.

The CDR3 has 16 amino acids, counting the end cysteine and phenylalanine. The DNA shown is the 48-base CDR3, in frame from base 1. The germline V gene sets CDR1 to MGHDK and CDR2 to SYGVNS. For this chain, trimming is 5 bases at the V end and 5 bases at the J end, and the number of junction bases without a gene match is 9. Whole blood was collected in K2EDTA tubes by collaborating institutions according to the institutions' own protocols. For TCRbeta analysis, collaborators shipped samples in one of three forms: frozen whole blood, isolated PBMCs, or DNA extracted from either of those sample types. This TCR came from a woman in her thirties or forties with acute or convalescent COVID-19. The sample taken for sequencing was peripheral blood. This chain joins TRBV25-1 to TRBJ1-4, with 9 bases in between that match TRBD1. In nucleotide form, the sequence is TGTGCCAGCAGTTCATCTACCGGGACAGGGAATGAAAAACTGTTTTTT. Translation gives CASSSSTGTGNEKLFF.